Below, one T cell receptor (beta chain) is given with its context. The antigen remains undetermined. MiXCR was run by TCRdb on the reads, yielding one entry per CDR3 protein. Of roughly 350,000 distinct CDR3 sequences listed, about 32% are singletons. The data originate from a study of T cell repertoires in cytomegalovirus infection. Study-wide context: Recently identified HLA-C-restricted CMV epitopes were among the peptides used. Indications of both CMV infection and matching HLA type were provided by public TCR beta signatures. Study observations and caveats: Summed frequency of shared TCR beta families picked out CMV carriers who also had the relevant HLA. HLA-C-restricted, CMV-specific TCR beta clonotypes were dominant ex vivo.

This clonotype originated in a human donor in good health (CMV status not recorded). Some clones in this sample may be carry-over from other donors' samples. This specimen was cultured PBMCs, taken from culture after CMV antigen stimulation.

CDR3 in amino acids: CASSYSNIWRENTGELFF. Here the CDR3 DNA reads TGTGCCAGCAGTTACTCGAATATCTGGCGGGAGAACACCGGGGAGCTGTTTTTT. V gene TRBV6-2 or TRBV6-3 combines with J gene TRBJ2-2; D might be TRBD2 (6 bases). There are 18 residues in the CDR3. With 0 bases removed from V and 1 base from J, the gap between germline ends came to 15 bases. Germline V gene lookup returns CDR1 MNHEY and CDR2 SVGEGT.